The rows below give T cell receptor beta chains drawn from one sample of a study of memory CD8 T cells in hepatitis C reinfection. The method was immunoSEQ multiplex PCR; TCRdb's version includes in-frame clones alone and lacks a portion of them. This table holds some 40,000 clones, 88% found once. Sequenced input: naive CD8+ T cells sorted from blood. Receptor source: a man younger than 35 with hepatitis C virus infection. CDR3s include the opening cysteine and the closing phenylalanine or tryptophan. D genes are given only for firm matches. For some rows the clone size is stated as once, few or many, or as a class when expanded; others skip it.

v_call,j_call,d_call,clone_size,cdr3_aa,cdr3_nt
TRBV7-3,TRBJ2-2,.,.,CASSSPGGGPGELFF,TGTGCCAGCAGCTCCCCCGGGGGTGGCCCCGGGGAGCTGTTTTTT
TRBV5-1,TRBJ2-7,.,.,CASSFRTADYEQYF,TGCGCCAGCAGCTTCAGGACAGCCGATTACGAGCAGTACTTC
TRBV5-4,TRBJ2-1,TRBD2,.,CASSLRTSEIEQFF,TGTGCCAGCAGTTTACGGACTAGCGAAATAGAGCAGTTCTTC
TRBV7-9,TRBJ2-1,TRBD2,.,CASSERTSGTYNEQFF,TGTGCCAGCAGCGAGAGGACTAGCGGGACCTACAATGAGCAGTTCTTC
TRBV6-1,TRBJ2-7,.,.,CASSYGGAEQYF,TGTGCCAGCAGCTACGGCGGGGCCGAGCAGTACTTC
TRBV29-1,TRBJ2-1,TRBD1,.,CSVYGTGVNEQFF,TGCAGCGTCTACGGGACAGGGGTAAATGAGCAGTTCTTC
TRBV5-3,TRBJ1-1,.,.,CARSPDSEQLMNTEAFF,TGTGCCAGAAGCCCGGACAGCGAACAACTTATGAACACTGAAGCTTTCTTT
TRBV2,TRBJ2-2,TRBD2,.,CASSDIAGQNTGELFF,TGTGCCAGCAGTGATATAGCGGGACAGAACACCGGGGAGCTGTTTTTT
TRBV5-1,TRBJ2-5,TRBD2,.,CASSLGGGFGETQYF,TGCGCCAGCAGCCTGGGCGGGGGTTTCGGAGAGACCCAGTACTTC
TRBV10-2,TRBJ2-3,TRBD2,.,CASGWSSGGTDTQYF,TGCGCCAGCGGGTGGAGTAGCGGGGGCACAGATACGCAGTATTTT
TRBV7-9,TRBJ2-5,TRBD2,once,CASSPPLAGGEYKETQYF,TGTGCCAGCAGCCCACCCCTTGCGGGGGGTGAATATAAAGAGACCCAGTACTTC
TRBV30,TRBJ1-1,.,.,CAWSWARAAEAFF,TGTGCCTGGAGTTGGGCCAGGGCCGCTGAAGCTTTCTTT
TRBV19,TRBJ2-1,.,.,CASSIFPGAGNEQFF,TGTGCCAGTAGTATTTTTCCAGGGGCAGGCAATGAGCAGTTCTTC
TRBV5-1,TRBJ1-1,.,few,CASSHLRVGNTEAFF,TGCGCCAGCAGTCATCTCAGGGTCGGGAACACTGAAGCTTTCTTT
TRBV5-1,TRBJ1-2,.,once,CASSLWRGLYGYTF,TGCGCCAGCAGCTTGTGGAGAGGGCTCTATGGCTACACCTTC
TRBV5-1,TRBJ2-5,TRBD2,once,CASSLTASGGLEETQYF,TGCGCCAGCAGCTTGACGGCTAGCGGGGGGTTAGAAGAGACCCAGTACTTC
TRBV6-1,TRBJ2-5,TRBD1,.,CASSDRGQVSAETQYF,TGTGCCAGCAGTGACAGGGGACAGGTCTCCGCGGAGACCCAGTACTTC
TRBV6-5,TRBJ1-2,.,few,CASSSSSYGYTF,TGTGCCAGCAGTTCCTCATCTTATGGCTACACCTTC
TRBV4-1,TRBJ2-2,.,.,CASSQDYRGGSGELFF,TGCGCCAGCAGCCAAGATTACCGAGGTGGATCCGGGGAGCTGTTTTTT
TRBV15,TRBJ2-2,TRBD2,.,CATSRDLGGGATGELFF,TGTGCCACCAGCAGAGACCTAGGCGGGGGGGCCACCGGGGAGCTGTTTTTT
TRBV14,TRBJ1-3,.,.,CASSSPRQFSGNTIYF,TGTGCCAGCAGCTCCCCGAGGCAGTTTTCTGGAAACACCATATATTTT
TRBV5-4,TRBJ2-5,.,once,CASSLGTDGETQYF,TGTGCCAGCAGCTTGGGGACAGATGGAGAGACCCAGTACTTC
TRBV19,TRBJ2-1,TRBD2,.,CASSDYLAGGENEQFF,TGTGCCAGTAGCGATTACTTAGCGGGGGGCGAGAATGAGCAGTTCTTC
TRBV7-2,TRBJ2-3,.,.,CASSSRLVGRDTQYF,TGTGCCAGCAGCTCGAGACTAGTTGGGCGAGATACGCAGTATTTT
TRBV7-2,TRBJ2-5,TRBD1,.,CASSLATRTGGLETQYF,TGTGCCAGCAGCTTAGCGACTCGGACAGGGGGCTTAGAGACCCAGTACTTC
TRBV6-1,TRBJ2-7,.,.,CASSEVGGAGYEQYF,TGTGCCAGCAGTGAAGTAGGGGGGGCGGGCTACGAGCAGTACTTC
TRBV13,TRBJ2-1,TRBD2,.,CASSLRTSGSNEQFF,TGTGCCAGCAGCTTGAGGACTAGCGGGAGTAATGAGCAGTTCTTC
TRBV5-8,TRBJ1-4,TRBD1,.,CASSYSGTGAPLNEKLFF,TGTGCCAGCAGCTACTCCGGGACAGGGGCCCCTTTGAATGAAAAACTGTTTTTT
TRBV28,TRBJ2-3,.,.,CASSLPDTYTDTQYF,TGTGCCAGCAGTTTGCCGGACACCTACACAGATACGCAGTATTTT
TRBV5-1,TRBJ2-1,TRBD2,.,CASSPGLAGGYNEQFF,TGCGCCAGCAGCCCGGGACTAGCGGGGGGTTACAATGAGCAGTTCTTC
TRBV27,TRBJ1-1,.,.,CASSPGEKRAEAFF,TGTGCCAGCAGTCCGGGGGAAAAGAGGGCTGAAGCTTTCTTT
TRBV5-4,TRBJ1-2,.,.,CAGSTAGALGYGYTF,TGTGCCGGCTCGACGGCGGGGGCGCTTGGCTATGGCTACACCTTC
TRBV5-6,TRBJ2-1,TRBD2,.,CASSRLAESTNEQFF,TGTGCCAGCAGCCGACTAGCAGAAAGCACGAATGAGCAGTTCTTC
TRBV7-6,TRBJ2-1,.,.,CASSSGDYNEQFF,TGTGCCAGCAGCTCCGGGGACTACAATGAGCAGTTCTTC
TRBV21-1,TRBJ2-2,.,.,CASSIPASGGANTGELFF,TGTGCCAGCAGCATCCCCGCTAGCGGGGGCGCGAACACCGGGGAGCTGTTTTTT
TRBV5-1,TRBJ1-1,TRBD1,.,CASSLGFQGDDTEAFF,TGCGCCAGCAGCTTGGGGTTTCAGGGGGATGACACTGAAGCTTTCTTT
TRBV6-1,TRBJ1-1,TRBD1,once,CASSHLGQGVTEAFF,TGTGCCAGCAGCCACCTCGGACAGGGCGTCACTGAAGCTTTCTTT
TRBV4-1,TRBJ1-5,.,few,CASSPGYSNQPQHF,TGCGCCAGCAGCCCGGGTTATAGCAATCAGCCCCAGCATTTT
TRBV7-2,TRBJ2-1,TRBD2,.,CASSRNRRTSGSNEQFF,TGTGCCAGCAGCCGCAACCGTCGGACTAGCGGGAGTAATGAGCAGTTCTTC
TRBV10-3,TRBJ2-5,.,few,CAISESKYSGQETQYF,TGTGCCATCAGTGAGTCGAAATATAGCGGACAAGAGACCCAGTACTTC
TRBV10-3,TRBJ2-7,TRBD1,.,CAISDRDSLAYEQYF,TGTGCCATCAGTGACCGGGACAGCCTTGCCTACGAGCAGTACTTC
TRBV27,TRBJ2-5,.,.,CASSPRQDLQETQYF,TGTGCCAGCAGTCCGCGACAGGATCTCCAAGAGACCCAGTACTTC
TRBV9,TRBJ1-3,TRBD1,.,CASSTRTGTDSGNTIYF,TGTGCCAGCAGTACCAGGACCGGGACAGACTCTGGAAACACCATATATTTT
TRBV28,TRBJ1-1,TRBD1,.,CASSFQGAGFTEAFF,TGTGCCAGCAGTTTTCAGGGGGCCGGTTTCACTGAAGCTTTCTTT
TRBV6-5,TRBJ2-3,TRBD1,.,CASSYSTQGADTQYF,TGTGCCAGCAGTTACTCGACACAGGGGGCAGATACGCAGTATTTT
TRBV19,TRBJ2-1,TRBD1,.,CASGQGAHNEQFF,TGTGCCAGCGGACAGGGGGCGCACAATGAGCAGTTCTTC
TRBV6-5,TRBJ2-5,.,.,CASSSGEGGEETQYF,TGTGCCAGCAGCTCGGGGGAGGGGGGAGAGGAGACCCAGTACTTC